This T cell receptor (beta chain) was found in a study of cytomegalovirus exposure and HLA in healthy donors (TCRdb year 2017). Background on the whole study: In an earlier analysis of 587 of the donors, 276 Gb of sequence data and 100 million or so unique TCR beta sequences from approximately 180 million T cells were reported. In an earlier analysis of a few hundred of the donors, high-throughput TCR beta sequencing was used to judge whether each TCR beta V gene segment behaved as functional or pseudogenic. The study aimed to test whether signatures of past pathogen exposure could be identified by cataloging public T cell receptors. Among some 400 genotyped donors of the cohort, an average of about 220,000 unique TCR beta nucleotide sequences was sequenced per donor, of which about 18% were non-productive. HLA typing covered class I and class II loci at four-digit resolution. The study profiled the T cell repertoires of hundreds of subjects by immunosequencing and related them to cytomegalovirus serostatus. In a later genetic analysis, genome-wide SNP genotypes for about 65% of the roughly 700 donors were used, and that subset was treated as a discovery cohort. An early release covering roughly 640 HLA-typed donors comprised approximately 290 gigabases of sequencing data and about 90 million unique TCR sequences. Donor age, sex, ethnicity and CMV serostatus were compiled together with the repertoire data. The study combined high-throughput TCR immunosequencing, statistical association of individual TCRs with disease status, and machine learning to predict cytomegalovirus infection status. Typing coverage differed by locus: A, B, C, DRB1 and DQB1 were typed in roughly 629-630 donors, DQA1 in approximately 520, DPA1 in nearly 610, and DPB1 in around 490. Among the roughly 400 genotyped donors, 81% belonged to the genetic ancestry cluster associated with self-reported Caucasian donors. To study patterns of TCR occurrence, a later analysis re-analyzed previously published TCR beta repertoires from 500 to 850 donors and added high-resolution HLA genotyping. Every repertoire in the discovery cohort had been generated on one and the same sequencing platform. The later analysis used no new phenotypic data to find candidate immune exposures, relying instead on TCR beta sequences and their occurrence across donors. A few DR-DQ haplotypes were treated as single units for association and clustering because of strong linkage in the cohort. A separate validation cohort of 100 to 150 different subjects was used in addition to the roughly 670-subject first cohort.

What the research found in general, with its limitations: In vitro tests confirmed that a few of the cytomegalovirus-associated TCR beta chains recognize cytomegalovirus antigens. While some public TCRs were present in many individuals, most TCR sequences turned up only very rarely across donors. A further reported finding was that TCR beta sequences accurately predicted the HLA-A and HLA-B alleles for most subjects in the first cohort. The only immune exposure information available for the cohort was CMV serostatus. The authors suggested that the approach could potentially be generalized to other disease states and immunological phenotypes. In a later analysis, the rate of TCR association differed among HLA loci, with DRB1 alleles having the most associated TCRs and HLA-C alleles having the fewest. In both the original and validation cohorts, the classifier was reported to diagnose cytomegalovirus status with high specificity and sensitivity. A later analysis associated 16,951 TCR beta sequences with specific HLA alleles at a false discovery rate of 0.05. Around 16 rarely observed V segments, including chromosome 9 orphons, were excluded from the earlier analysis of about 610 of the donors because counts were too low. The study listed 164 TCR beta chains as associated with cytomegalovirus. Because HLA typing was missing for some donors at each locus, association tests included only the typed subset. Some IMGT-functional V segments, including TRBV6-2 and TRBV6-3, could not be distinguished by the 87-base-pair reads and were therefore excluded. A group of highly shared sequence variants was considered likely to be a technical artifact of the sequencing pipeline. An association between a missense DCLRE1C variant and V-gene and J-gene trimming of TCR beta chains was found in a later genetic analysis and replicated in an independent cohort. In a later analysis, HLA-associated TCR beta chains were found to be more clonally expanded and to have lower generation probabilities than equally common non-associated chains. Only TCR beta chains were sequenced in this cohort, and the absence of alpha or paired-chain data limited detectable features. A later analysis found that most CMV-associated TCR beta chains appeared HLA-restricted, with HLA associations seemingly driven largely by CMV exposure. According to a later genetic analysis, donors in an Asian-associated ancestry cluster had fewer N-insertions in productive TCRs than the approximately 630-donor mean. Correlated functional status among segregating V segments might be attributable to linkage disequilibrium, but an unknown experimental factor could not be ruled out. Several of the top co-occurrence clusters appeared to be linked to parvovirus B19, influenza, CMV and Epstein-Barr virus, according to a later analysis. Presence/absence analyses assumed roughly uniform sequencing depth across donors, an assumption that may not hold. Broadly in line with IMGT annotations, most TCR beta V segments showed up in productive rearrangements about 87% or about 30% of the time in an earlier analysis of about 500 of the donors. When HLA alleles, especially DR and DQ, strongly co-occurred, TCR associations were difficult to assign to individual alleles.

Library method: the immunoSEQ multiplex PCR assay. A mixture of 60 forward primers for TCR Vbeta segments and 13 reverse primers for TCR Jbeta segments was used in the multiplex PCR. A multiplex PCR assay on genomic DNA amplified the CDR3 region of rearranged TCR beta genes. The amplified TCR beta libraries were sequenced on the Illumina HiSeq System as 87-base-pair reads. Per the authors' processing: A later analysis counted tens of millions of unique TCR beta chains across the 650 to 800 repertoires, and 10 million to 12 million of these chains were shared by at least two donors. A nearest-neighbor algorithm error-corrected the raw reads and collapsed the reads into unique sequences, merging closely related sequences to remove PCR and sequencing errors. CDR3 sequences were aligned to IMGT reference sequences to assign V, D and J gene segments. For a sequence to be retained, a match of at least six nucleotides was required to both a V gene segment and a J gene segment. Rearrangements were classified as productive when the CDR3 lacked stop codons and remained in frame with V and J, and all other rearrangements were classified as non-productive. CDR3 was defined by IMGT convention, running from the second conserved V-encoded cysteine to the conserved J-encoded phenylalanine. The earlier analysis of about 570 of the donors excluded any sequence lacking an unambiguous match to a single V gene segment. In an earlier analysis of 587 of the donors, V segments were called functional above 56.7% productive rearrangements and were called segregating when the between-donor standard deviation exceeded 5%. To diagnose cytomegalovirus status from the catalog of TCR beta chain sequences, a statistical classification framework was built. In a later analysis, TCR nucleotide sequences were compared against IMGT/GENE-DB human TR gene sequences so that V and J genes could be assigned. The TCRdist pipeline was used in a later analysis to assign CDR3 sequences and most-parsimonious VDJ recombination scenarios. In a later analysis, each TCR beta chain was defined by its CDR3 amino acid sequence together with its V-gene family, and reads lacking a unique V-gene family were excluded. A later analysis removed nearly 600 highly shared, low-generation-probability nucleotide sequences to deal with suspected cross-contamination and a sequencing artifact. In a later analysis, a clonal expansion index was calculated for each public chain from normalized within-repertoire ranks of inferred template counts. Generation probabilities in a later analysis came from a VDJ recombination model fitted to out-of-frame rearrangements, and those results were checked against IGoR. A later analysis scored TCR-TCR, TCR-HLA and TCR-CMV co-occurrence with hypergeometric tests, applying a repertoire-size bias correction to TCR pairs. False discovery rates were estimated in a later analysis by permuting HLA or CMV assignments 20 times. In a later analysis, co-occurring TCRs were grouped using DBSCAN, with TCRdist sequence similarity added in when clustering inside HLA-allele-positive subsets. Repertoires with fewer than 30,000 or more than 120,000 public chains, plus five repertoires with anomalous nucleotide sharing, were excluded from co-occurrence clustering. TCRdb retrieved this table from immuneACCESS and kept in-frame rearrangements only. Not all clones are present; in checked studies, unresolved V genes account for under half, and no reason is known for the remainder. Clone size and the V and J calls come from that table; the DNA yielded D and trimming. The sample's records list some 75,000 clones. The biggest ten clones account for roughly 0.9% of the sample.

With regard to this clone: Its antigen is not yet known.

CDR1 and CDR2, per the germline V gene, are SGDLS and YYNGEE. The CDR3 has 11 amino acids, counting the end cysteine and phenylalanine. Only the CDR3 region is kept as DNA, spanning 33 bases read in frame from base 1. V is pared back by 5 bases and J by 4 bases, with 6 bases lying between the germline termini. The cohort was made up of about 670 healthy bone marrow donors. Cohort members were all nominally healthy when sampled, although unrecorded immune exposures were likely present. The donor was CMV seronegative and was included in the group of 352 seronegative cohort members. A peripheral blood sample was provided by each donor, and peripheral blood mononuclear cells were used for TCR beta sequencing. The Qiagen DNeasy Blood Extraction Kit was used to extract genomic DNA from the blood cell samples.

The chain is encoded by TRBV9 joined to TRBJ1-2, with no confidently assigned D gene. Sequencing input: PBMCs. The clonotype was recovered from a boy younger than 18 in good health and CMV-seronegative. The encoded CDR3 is CASSFGYGYTF. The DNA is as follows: TGTGCCAGCAGTTTCGGCTATGGCTACACCTTC.